The 20 T cell receptor beta chains given below trace back to one sample, sequenced in a study of CD4 T cells in relation to SARS-CoV-2 and coronaviruses. Assay used: immunoSEQ multiplex PCR; TCRdb lists only in-frame clones, some missing. The sample lists around 29,000 clones, approximately 80% occurring once. Unexposed donor CD4+ T cells date from about 2011-2018, before the COVID-19 pandemic. After about 10 days of culture, CD4+ T cells were isolated. These TCRs' antigens remain unknown. Source material: CD4+ T cells from PBMCs, cultured in vitro. Receptors were obtained from a human donor in good health.

This clone was recorded a few times. This chain uses TRBV4-1 with TRBJ1-6; D gene ambiguous. The CDR3 runs 13 residues. Looked up from germline, CDR1 is MGHRA and CDR2 is YSYEKL. The V gene lost 0 bases and the J gene lost 8 bases, with 5 bases spanning the gap. CDR3 DNA: TGCGCCAGCAGCCAAGATCAGGATTCACCCCTCCACTTT. This encodes CASSQDQDSPLHF.

This clone was counted between two and nine times. This chain links TRBV10-3 with TRBJ2-7, with 15 bases matching TRBD2. The V gene's germline CDR1 is ENHRY and CDR2 SYGVKD. The CDR3 has 17 residues. V lost 2 bases, J lost 7 bases, and 9 bases stayed unmatched. CDR3 protein: CAISEGPGLAGGWEQYF. The CDR3 nucleotides are TGTGCCATCAGTGAGGGACCGGGACTAGCGGGAGGCTGGGAGCAGTACTTC.

The J gene is TRBJ1-4, the V gene TRBV19; D remains ambiguous. V was shortened by 3 bases and J by 7 bases, with 9 bases between the two germline ends. The CDR3 is 13 residues long. The germline gives CDR1 LNHDA, CDR2 SQIVND (reference sequence). In nucleotides, the CDR3 is TGTGCCAGTAGTATCGGAGTTAGTGAAAAACTGTTTTTT. Translating gives CASSIGVSEKLFF. Full variable domain (outside the CDR3, taken from reference TRBV19 and TRBJ1-4): DGGITQSPKYLFRKEGQNVTLSCEQNLNHDAMYWYRQDPGQGLRLIYYSQIVNDFQKGDIAEGYSVSREKKESFPLTVTSAQKNPTAFYLCASSIGVSEKLFFGSGTQLSVL.

The gene calls are TRBV7-2 and TRBJ2-7; D not certain. V was clipped by 4 bases and J by 4 bases, with 20 bases between them. This CDR3 has 16 residues. Per germline, CDR1 SGHTA and CDR2 FQGNSA. CDR3 loop: CASSSVYDTYDYEQYF. CDR3 DNA: TGTGCCAGCAGCTCCGTCTACGACACGTATGATTACGAGCAGTACTTC.

The V and J genes are TRBV4-3 and TRBJ2-1; 11 bases are shared with TRBD1. The CDR3 is 17 residues long. The germline gives CDR1 LGHNA, CDR2 YSLEER. V shed 2 bases, J shed 6 bases, and the junction held 9 bases outside the gene matches. CDR3 region: CASSQSGNGQGANEQFF. CDR3 DNA: TGCGCCAGCAGCCAATCCGGTAATGGACAGGGGGCCAATGAGCAGTTCTTC.

The V gene is TRBV5-8, the J gene TRBJ1-1; unclear D gene. The CDR3 spans 14 residues. Trimming cost V 0 bases and J 5 bases, with 11 bases left between them. The germline CDR1 and CDR2 sequences are SGHTS and YDEGEE. The chain's CDR3 is CASSLVAPGTEAFF. CDR3 nucleotide sequence: TGTGCCAGCAGCTTGGTTGCTCCGGGGACTGAAGCTTTCTTT.

The gene calls are TRBV9 and TRBJ2-3; D is ambiguous. V was pared by 4 bases and J by 6 bases, with 6 bases between. The CDR3 spans 11 residues. CDR1 and CDR2 from the germline V gene are SGDLS and YYNGEE. CDR3 coding DNA: TGTGCCAGCAGCCTAGAGGATACGCAGTATTTT. Encoded protein: CASSLEDTQYF. The full variable domain, its missing parts supplied by reference TRBV9 and TRBJ2-3, is DSGVTQTPKHLITATGQRVTLRCSPRSGDLSVYWYQQSLDQGLQFLIQYYNGEERAKGNILERFSAQQFPDLHSELNLSSLELGDSALYFCASSLEDTQYFGPGTRLTVL.

This clone was picked up one time. The chain carries TRBV19 and TRBJ1-5; D is undetermined. The CDR3 has 14 amino acids. Trimming stripped 7 bases from V and 3 bases from J, with 13 bases between. Germline lookup yields CDR1 LNHDA and CDR2 SQIVND (reference sequence). CDR3 DNA sequence: TGTGCCAGTACCCCCGGGAGTGCCAATCAGCCCCAGCATTTT. Translating it yields CASTPGSANQPQHF. The full variable domain, rest sourced from reference TRBV19 and TRBJ1-5, is DGGITQSPKYLFRKEGQNVTLSCEQNLNHDAMYWYRQDPGQGLRLIYYSQIVNDFQKGDIAEGYSVSREKKESFPLTVTSAQKNPTAFYLCASTPGSANQPQHFGDGTRLSIL.

V usage is TRBV27 and J usage is TRBJ1-2; tentatively, D is TRBD1 (5 bases). Trimming removed 3 bases from V and 5 bases from J, with 13 bases in between. The CDR3 spans 14 residues. Looked up from germline, CDR1 is MNHEY and CDR2 is SMNVEV (reference sequence). For the CDR3, the DNA is TGTGCCAGCAGTTTCTCCCGTGGGGGGTATGGCTACACCTTC. Residues: CASSFSRGGYGYTF.

The chain joins TRBV6-5 to TRBJ1-1; D gene uncertain. The CDR3 extends over 13 amino acids. Trimming removed 6 bases at V and 5 bases at J, with 13 bases between. The germline CDR1 and CDR2 sequences are MNHEY and SVGAGI. For the CDR3, the DNA is TGTGCCAGCAGCCGAGAGAGGGTTACTGAAGCTTTCTTT. This gives the protein CASSRERVTEAFF.

The chain uses TRBV4-3 and TRBJ1-4; 7 bases match TRBD1. CDR3 length equals 16 residues. The germline gives CDR1 LGHNA, CDR2 YSLEER. V lost 4 bases and J lost 6; bases outside the gene matches: 11. The CDR3 sequence is CASSPLSTGWDEKLFF. CDR3 nucleotide sequence: TGCGCCAGCAGCCCACTGTCGACAGGGTGGGATGAAAAACTGTTTTTT.

This clone was observed once. The rearrangement uses TRBV25-1 and TRBJ1-2; 7 nucleotides line up with TRBD1. Germline-derived CDR1 and CDR2 are MGHDK and SYGVNS. There are 14 residues in the CDR3. Unmatched junction bases numbered 7, after V lost 5 bases and J lost 4 bases. CDR3 loop: CASSMGTASYGYTF. The DNA of the CDR3 is TGTGCCAGCAGTATGGGGACAGCCTCCTATGGCTACACCTTC.

This chain uses TRBV5-8 with TRBJ1-1, with 9 bases aligning to TRBD1. CDR3 length: 12 residues. Germline trimming cut 4 bases from V and 10 bases from J; bases unmatched to any gene: 5. Per germline, CDR1 SGHTS and CDR2 YDEGEE. The CDR3 reads CASSPRTGVAFF. As DNA, the CDR3 is TGTGCCAGCAGCCCCCGGACAGGGGTAGCTTTCTTT.

The J gene is TRBJ2-7, the V gene TRBV20-1; 9 positions agree with TRBD1. The V and J ends lost 3 bases and 0 bases, in that order; junction bases with no gene match: 6. Per the germline V gene, CDR1 is DFQATT and CDR2 is SNEGSKA (reference sequence). The CDR3 totals 15 residues. CDR3 amino acids: CSASNRDRASYEQYF. Here the CDR3 DNA reads TGCAGTGCTAGTAATCGGGACAGGGCCTCCTACGAGCAGTACTTC.

This clone is a singleton in its sample. In DNA form, the CDR3 reads TGTGCCAGCAGCTTAGGGGGACACAGGGTGGGTACAACCGACAATGAGCAGTTCTTC. Protein product: CASSLGGHRVGTTDNEQFF. The gene calls are TRBV7-2 and TRBJ2-1; D is possibly TRBD1 (6 bases). The germline V and J ends were trimmed by 1 base and 5 bases, with 24 bases remaining between them. The CDR3 runs 19 residues. Germline CDR1 and CDR2: SGHTA and FQGNSA.

The chain links TRBV5-8 to TRBJ2-1, with a tentative D call TRBD2 (5 bases). Deletions cut 6 bases from V and 3 bases from J, with 13 bases between. Germline V gene sequence: CDR1 SGHTS, CDR2 YDEGEE. The CDR3 extends over 14 amino acids. This CDR3 is CASTTGTNYNEQFF. The CDR3 DNA follows: TGTGCCAGCACCACGGGAACAAACTACAATGAGCAGTTCTTC. Full variable domain (rest looked up from reference TRBV5-8 and TRBJ2-1): EAGVTQSPTHLIKTRGQQATLRCSPISGHTSVYWYQQALGLGLQFLLWYDEGEERNRGNFPPRFSGRQFPNYSSELNVNALELEDSALYLCASTTGTNYNEQFFGPGTRLTVL.

The chain uses TRBV7-6 and TRBJ1-1; D gene ambiguous. V lost 3 bases and J 0 bases, leaving 11 bases between the germline ends. The CDR3 is 15 residues long. Looked up from germline, CDR1 is SGHVS and CDR2 is FNYEAQ. This CDR3 reads CASSFQTLLNTEAFF. CDR3 in DNA: TGTGCCAGCAGCTTCCAGACACTATTGAACACTGAAGCTTTCTTT. Full variable domain (rest looked up from reference TRBV7-6 and TRBJ1-1): GAGVSQSPRYKVTKRGQDVALRCDPISGHVSLYWYRQALGQGPEFLTYFNYEAQQDKSGLPNDRFSAERPEGSISTLTIQRTEQRDSAMYRCASSFQTLLNTEAFFGQGTRLTVV.

The chain combines TRBV5-6 with TRBJ2-1; 9 nucleotides align to TRBD2. Germline V CDR1 and CDR2: SGHDT, YYEEEE. V was pared by 0 bases and J by 7 bases, with 8 bases of the junction left unmatched. This CDR3 contains 16 residues. The CDR3 sequence: CASSLAPGRGGNEQFF. In DNA, the CDR3 is TGTGCCAGCAGCTTGGCCCCAGGGCGGGGGGGAAATGAGCAGTTCTTC.

The V call is TRBV11-2, the J call TRBJ2-7, with 8 bases that match TRBD2. The CDR3 runs to 17 residues. Germline loops: CDR1 SGHAT, CDR2 FQNNGV. The V gene end was trimmed by 3 bases and the J gene end by 2 bases; junction bases not matched to a gene: 12. The CDR3 sequence is CASSFPRGAGAPYEQYF. The CDR3, as DNA: TGTGCCAGCAGCTTCCCGCGGGGGGCAGGGGCTCCCTACGAGCAGTACTTC.

The sample holds a few counts of this clone. The chain carries TRBV4-1 and TRBJ1-6; D remains ambiguous. V shed 1 base and J shed 10 bases, with 5 bases lying between them. The CDR3 is 12 amino acids. In germline, CDR1 is MGHRA, CDR2 YSYEKL. The CDR3 region has the DNA TGCGCCAGCAGCCAAGGTGGCTCACCCCTCCACTTT. Its protein product is CASSQGGSPLHF.